The 19 T cell receptor beta chains listed next were all sequenced from one sample in a study of blood T cells in healthy people across ages. Alongside a J-beta primer mix, a sample-barcoded 5' primer served in a second PCR lasting about 7 to 12 cycles. TCRdb called the 5' RACE reads again in MiXCR, with one record for every CDR3 protein. The data contain 850,000 to 1,000,000 distinct CDR3 sequences, around 48% of them seen just once; the ten biggest clones take up over 10%. Sequencing was done on a sample of blood. The receptors derive from a man aged 30 to 45 in good health.

This chain uses TRBV3-1 with TRBJ2-7; TRBD2 matches 9 bases. V was pared by 2 bases and J by 6 bases, with 11 bases of the junction left unmatched. Germline CDR1 and CDR2: LGHDT and YNNKEL (reference sequence). This CDR3 region has 16 residues. The CDR3 sequence is CASSQTSSGVSGEQYF. The CDR3 bases are TGTGCCAGCAGCCAAACTTCTAGCGGGGTTTCGGGCGAGCAGTACTTC.

The CDR3, as DNA: TGTGCCAGTAGTCCCTCCGGCTGGACTAGTGAGTCTTCAGATACGCAGTATTTT. This codes for CASSPSGWTSESSDTQYF. The gene calls are TRBV7-9 and TRBJ2-3; TRBD2 agrees at 7 bases. Germline CDR1 reads SEHNR; CDR2 reads FQNEAQ (reference sequence). CDR3 length equals 18 residues. The J segment lost 4 bases and the V segment lost 9 bases, leaving 22 bases of the junction unmatched. The whole variable domain, remainder taken from reference TRBV7-9 and TRBJ2-3, is DTGVSQNPRHKITKRGQNVTFRCDPISEHNRLYWYRQTLGQGPEFLTYFQNEAQLEKSRLLSDRFSAERPKGSFSTLEIQRTEQGDSAMYLCASSPSGWTSESSDTQYFGPGTRLTVL.

This clonotype was counted between two and nine times. The chain carries TRBV7-2 and TRBJ1-5, with D maybe TRBD1 (5 bases). CDR1 and CDR2 from the germline V gene are SGHTA and FQGNSA. The V and J ends lost 0 bases and 6 bases respectively, with 15 bases between them. The CDR3 totals 16 residues. This chain's CDR3 is CASSLAVTGGGQPQHF. The CDR3 DNA sequence: TGTGCCAGCAGCTTAGCGGTTACGGGGGGAGGTCAGCCCCAGCATTTT.

The chain is built from TRBV30 and TRBJ1-4, with 8 bases that match TRBD1. The V gene's germline CDR1 is GTSNPN and CDR2 SVGIG (reference sequence). Germline trimming cut 5 bases from V and 8 bases from J; bases unmatched to any gene: 10. The CDR3 contains 14 residues. The CDR3 spells CAWGSGTGPEKLFF. CDR3 DNA sequence: TGTGCCTGGGGCTCCGGGACAGGCCCAGAAAAACTGTTTTTT.

Concerning this clonotype: This may be a read error: a much more frequent sequence differs by one nucleotide. The chain recombines TRBV9 with TRBJ2-1, with D unclear. The germline V gene has CDR1 SGDLS and CDR2 YYNGEE. This CDR3 contains 15 residues. Trimming left V 3 bases short and J 9 bases short, with 19 bases between. The CDR3 loop reads CASSATTRLNSEQFF. Here the CDR3 DNA reads TGTGCCAGCAGCGCGACCACCCGACTGAATAGTGAGCAGTTCTTC.

CDR3 coding DNA: TGTGCCAGCAGCCCCAGGCTATCCTACGAGCAGTACTTC. Residues: CASSPRLSYEQYF. This chain joins TRBV6-5 and TRBJ2-7, with D uncertain. CDR3 length: 13 residues. Looked up from germline, CDR1 is MNHEY and CDR2 is SVGAGI. V dropped 6 bases and J dropped 1 base, with 10 bases sitting between them.

There are a few counts of this clonotype. The rearrangement joins TRBV3-1 to TRBJ2-1; 12 nucleotides agree with TRBD2. Trimming cost V 5 bases and J 8 bases; bases outside gene matches: 13. The CDR3 extends over 17 amino acids. Germline V lookup: CDR1 LGHDT, CDR2 YNNKEL (reference sequence). DNA for the CDR3: TGTGCCAGCAGCTCCGGACGGGCTAGCGGGGGGGCTGATGAGCAGTTCTTC. Translating gives CASSSGRASGGADEQFF.

This clonotype has at least ten counts. The chain has TRBV5-1 and TRBJ2-3, with D possibly being TRBD1 (7 bases). This CDR3 has 14 residues. The germline CDR1 and CDR2 sequences are SGHRS and YFSETQ. V lost 7 bases and J 3 bases, leaving 15 bases between the germline ends. The CDR3 spells CASGLQGTTDTQYF. The CDR3 nucleotides read TGCGCCAGCGGATTACAGGGGACTACAGATACGCAGTATTTT.

On this clonotype itself: One junction end disagrees with the germline gene, perhaps due to a read error. The chain recombines TRBV12-3 or TRBV12-4 with TRBJ2-4; TRBD1 is a possible D gene (6 bases). This CDR3 has 12 residues. The CDR3 loop reads CAGSPGTPIQYF. The DNA for the CDR3 is TGTGCCGGCAGCCCCGGGACACCCATTCAGTACTTC.

This clonotype occurred a few times. The J gene is TRBJ2-3, the V gene TRBV20-1, with D perhaps assigned TRBD1 or TRBD2 (6 bases each). This CDR3 has 13 amino acids. CDR1 is DFQATT and CDR2 is SNEGSKA in the germline V gene (reference sequence). Trimming took 5 bases from V and 6 from J, leaving 15 bases between them. DNA for the CDR3: TGCAGTGCTGCTCCGGGAGACAGGGATACGCAGTATTTT. Amino acid sequence: CSAAPGDRDTQYF.

This clonotype was seen a handful of times. The V gene is TRBV4-1, the J gene TRBJ2-1; no clear D gene. V dropped 5 bases and J dropped 5 bases, with 16 bases sitting between them. Germline CDR1 MGHRA, CDR2 YSYEKL. The CDR3 has 15 amino acids. Here the CDR3 reads CASSWANRTHNEQFF. In DNA, the CDR3 is TGCGCCAGCAGCTGGGCCAATAGAACACACAATGAGCAGTTCTTC.

The V and J genes are TRBV20-1 and TRBJ2-5; D is ambiguous. TRBJ2-7 explains the end of the DNA better; the J call may be wrong. The CDR3 is 14 residues long. CDR1 is DFQATT and CDR2 is SNEGSKA in the germline V gene (reference sequence). DNA of the CDR3: TGCAGTGCTAGAGATGGCAGGTACTCCTACGAGCAGTACTTC. Protein product: CSARDGRYSYEQYF.

The chain combines TRBV9 with TRBJ2-1; tentatively, D is TRBD1 (5 bases). The CDR3 has 13 residues. CDR1 SGDLS and CDR2 YYNGEE come from the germline V gene. Trimming stripped 4 bases from V and 10 bases from J, with 15 bases between. As DNA, the CDR3 is TGTGCCAGCAGCCCCCTGCGAGCAGGGGAGCAGTTCTTC. Encoded protein: CASSPLRAGEQFF. The complete variable domain, with remaining parts taken from reference TRBV9 and TRBJ2-1, reads DSGVTQTPKHLITATGQRVTLRCSPRSGDLSVYWYQQSLDQGLQFLIQYYNGEERAKGNILERFSAQQFPDLHSELNLSSLELGDSALYFCASSPLRAGEQFFGPGTRLTVL.

The chain couples TRBV18 to TRBJ2-1; D assignment may be TRBD1 or TRBD2 (6 bases each). Germline CDR1 is KGHSH and CDR2 is LQKENI. The V end lost 2 bases, the J end lost 7 bases, and 18 bases lay between the germline ends. The CDR3 loop spans 16 amino acids. The CDR3 is CASSPRRDLRGNEQFF. CDR3 in DNA: TGTGCCAGCTCACCAAGGCGGGACTTAAGGGGGAATGAGCAGTTCTTC.

The J gene is TRBJ1-2, the V gene TRBV7-2; no clear D. Germline lookup yields CDR1 SGHTA and CDR2 FQGNSA. Trimming stripped 1 base from V and 4 bases from J, with 13 bases between. The CDR3 runs to 15 residues. CDR3 bases: TGTGCCAGCAGCTTAGGGACCGCGGTGAGCTATGGCTACACCTTC. Protein: CASSLGTAVSYGYTF.

The V and J genes are TRBV28 and TRBJ2-7; 7 bases are shared with TRBD1. The CDR3 has 14 amino acids. Looked up from germline, CDR1 is MDHEN and CDR2 is SYDVKM. The trim removed 8 bases at V and 4 bases at J, leaving 11 bases unmatched. The CDR3 DNA reads as TGTGCCAGCGTGACAGGGTTTTCCCCTTACGAGCAGTACTTC. Amino acids: CASVTGFSPYEQYF.

This chain joins TRBV30 and TRBJ1-2; 8 bases are shared with TRBD1. J lost 8 bases, V lost 5 bases, and 4 bases had no gene match. Germline V CDR1 and CDR2: GTSNPN, SVGIG (reference sequence). This CDR3 has 11 amino acids. For the CDR3, the DNA is TGTGCCTGGGCCAGGGGGCCAGGCTACACCTTC. This encodes CAWARGPGYTF.

This clonotype was seen more than once but under ten times. J is TRBJ2-3 and V is TRBV5-1; D uncertain. This CDR3 has 14 amino acids. Germline CDR1 reads SGHRS; CDR2 reads YFSETQ. V lost 4 bases to trimming and J lost 2 bases, with 11 bases between them. The DNA of the CDR3 is TGCGCCAGCAGCATGACGGACCCCACAGATACGCAGTATTTT. This sequence encodes CASSMTDPTDTQYF.

Comment on this clonotype: A much larger clone differs by one base, so this may be a read error. The chain couples TRBV20-1 to TRBJ2-7; possibly TRBD2 for D (5 bases). The V end lost 0 bases, the J end lost 4 bases, and 13 bases lay between the germline ends. Germline CDR1 is DFQATT and CDR2 is SNEGSKA (reference sequence). CDR3 size: 14 residues. The DNA for the CDR3 is TGCAGTGCTAGAGATGGCGGCACGGGGTACGAGCAGTACTTC. This gives the protein CSARDGGTGYEQYF.